This T cell receptor (beta chain) is from a study of spatial heterogeneity in lung cancer. For the study at large: The count of detected beta-chain sequences consistently exceeded that of alpha-chain sequences.

The ends lost 0 bases at V and 6 bases at J; junction bases unmatched: 4. Germline lookup yields CDR1 SGHTA and CDR2 FQGNSA. The CDR3 is 15 amino acids. The table lists this clonotype with a few counts. One entry per CDR3 protein, called by TCRdb with MiXCR from the 5' RACE reads. This table holds around 41,000 distinct CDR3 sequences, 20% to 25% found once. Time point described: blood at routine non-recurrence follow-up after resection. This clonotype was sampled from a female donor with early-stage non-small cell lung cancer. The J gene is TRBJ2-2, the V gene TRBV7-2, with 7 positions matching TRBD1. This material consisted of PBMCs, taken at follow-up. CDR3 in DNA: TGTGCCAGCAGCTTAGCAGGGGGCGCGGCCGGGGAGCTGTTTTTT. This translates into CASSLAGGAAGELFF. Full variable domain (rest looked up from reference TRBV7-2 and TRBJ2-2): GAGVSQSPSNKVTEKGKDVELRCDPISGHTALYWYRQSLGQGLEFLIYFQGNSAPDKSGLPSDRFSAERTGGSVSTLTIQRTQQEDSAVYLCASSLAGGAAGELFFGEGSRLTVL.